These T cell receptor beta chains were read from a single sample in a study of T-cell reconstitution after alpha-beta-depleted transplantation in children. In TCRdb, the PCR reads were re-called with MiXCR into one record per CDR3 protein. The sample has about 610,000 distinct CDR3 sequences; over 9.5% are singletons. Sample: PBMCs from the stem cell graft donor, taken from the stem cell graft. The receptors stem from a human donor who donated a stem cell graft to a child with acute myeloid leukemia. Both conserved end residues are part of each CDR3. D genes are given only for firm matches. Some rows mark clone size as missing; the rest say once, few, many or name a class of expanded clone.

clone size	J gene	V gene	D gene	CDR3 DNA	CDR3 protein
few	TRBJ1-5	TRBV5-1	-	TGCGCCAGCAGCTTGGACCCATTTAGCAATCAGCCCCAGCATTTT	CASSLDPFSNQPQHF
few	TRBJ1-1	TRBV11-2	-	TGTGCCAGCAGCTTAGCGGGACAAATAAACACTGAAGCTTTCTTT	CASSLAGQINTEAFF
few	TRBJ2-1	TRBV20-1	TRBD2	TGCAGTGCTAGAGATCCGCCAGGAGCGGGAGATCTCTACAATGAGCAGTTCTTC	CSARDPPGAGDLYNEQFF
many	TRBJ2-5	TRBV20-1	-	TGCAGTGCTCCTCGAGAGACCCAGTACTTC	CSAPRETQYF
-	TRBJ2-5	TRBV11-2	-	TGTGCCAGCAGCTTAGGGCTAGAGAGACAAGAGACCCAGTACTTC	CASSLGLERQETQYF
few	TRBJ2-1	TRBV6-2/TRBV6-3	TRBD2	TGTGCCAGCAGTTACTCCAGCGGGAGGCTGTTCTTC	CASSYSSGRLFF
few	TRBJ1-5	TRBV7-3	TRBD1	TGTGCCAGCAGCTTAACCGACATTAGTCCCGGGACAGTAGGTCGACAGCCCCAGCATTTT	CASSLTDISPGTVGRQPQHF
-	TRBJ1-1	TRBV12-3/TRBV12-4	-	TGTGCCAGCAGTTTGGCCCGGGGAAAGTTCACTGAAGCTTTCTTT	CASSLARGKFTEAFF
many	TRBJ2-5	TRBV28	TRBD2	TGTGCCAGCAGTTTCGGACTAGCGGGAGGTGAGGAGACCCAGTACTTC	CASSFGLAGGEETQYF
many	TRBJ1-1	TRBV4-2	-	TGTGCCAGCAGCCTCGAGACAGGCGGTGACACTGAAGCTTTCTTT	CASSLETGGDTEAFF
-	TRBJ1-5	TRBV6-2/TRBV6-3	TRBD1	TGTGCCAGCAGTTACGGGTCACAGGGGGCTTTTCAGCCCCAGCATTTT	CASSYGSQGAFQPQHF
many	TRBJ2-1	TRBV20-1	-	TGCAGTGCTCCGAAACTAGCAGGCAATGAGCAGTTCTTC	CSAPKLAGNEQFF
-	TRBJ2-7	TRBV1	-	TGCACCAGCAGCCAGCCGGGACTAGCGTTTTACGAGCAGTACTTC	CTSSQPGLAFYEQYF
-	TRBJ1-5	TRBV15	TRBD1	TGTGCCACCAGCAGAGCTACAGGGGGAGGCAATCAGCCCCAGCATTTT	CATSRATGGGNQPQHF
many	TRBJ2-1	TRBV29-1	-	TGCAGCGTTGAAGTGAGCAGGATAGATTACAATGAGCAGTTCTTC	CSVEVSRIDYNEQFF
-	TRBJ1-6	TRBV4-2	-	TGTGCCAGCAGCCAAGCTCGGCTTGGGAATTCACCCCTCCACTTT	CASSQARLGNSPLHF
few	TRBJ2-3	TRBV12-3/TRBV12-4	TRBD1	TGTGCCGGATCAGGGGGCGCAGGTCCGCAGTATTTT	CAGSGGAGPQYF
few	TRBJ2-5	TRBV28	-	TGTGCCAGCGGAGTTGAGAGCTGGACCCAGTACTTC	CASGVESWTQYF
few	TRBJ2-2	TRBV12-3/TRBV12-4	TRBD1	TGTGCCAGCAGCGCTTTAGGGGGCGGCACCGGGGAGCTGTTTTTT	CASSALGGGTGELFF
few	TRBJ2-3	TRBV4-1	-	TGCGCCAGCAGCCAAGAGGGGAGCGGAGATACGCAGTATTTT	CASSQEGSGDTQYF
many	TRBJ2-5	TRBV20-1	TRBD2	TGCAGTGCTAGACTAGCGGTACCAGGGACCCAGTACTTC	CSARLAVPGTQYF
few	TRBJ1-1	TRBV20-1	-	TGCAGTGCTAGAACGGGGGGCGAGCAAGCTTTCTTT	CSARTGGEQAFF